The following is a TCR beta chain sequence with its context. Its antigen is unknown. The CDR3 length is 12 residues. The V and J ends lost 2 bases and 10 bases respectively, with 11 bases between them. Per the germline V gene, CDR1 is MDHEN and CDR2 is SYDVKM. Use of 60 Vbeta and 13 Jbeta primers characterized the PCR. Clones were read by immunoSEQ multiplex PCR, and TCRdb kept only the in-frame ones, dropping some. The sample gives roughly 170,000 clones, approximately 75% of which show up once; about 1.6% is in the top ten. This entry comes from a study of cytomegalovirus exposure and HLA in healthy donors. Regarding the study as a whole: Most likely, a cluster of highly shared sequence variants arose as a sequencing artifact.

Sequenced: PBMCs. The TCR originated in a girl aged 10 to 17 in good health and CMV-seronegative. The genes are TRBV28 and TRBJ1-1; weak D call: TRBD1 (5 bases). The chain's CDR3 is CASSLKAGVAFF. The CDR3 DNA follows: TGTGCCAGCAGTTTAAAGGCGGGGGTAGCTTTCTTT.